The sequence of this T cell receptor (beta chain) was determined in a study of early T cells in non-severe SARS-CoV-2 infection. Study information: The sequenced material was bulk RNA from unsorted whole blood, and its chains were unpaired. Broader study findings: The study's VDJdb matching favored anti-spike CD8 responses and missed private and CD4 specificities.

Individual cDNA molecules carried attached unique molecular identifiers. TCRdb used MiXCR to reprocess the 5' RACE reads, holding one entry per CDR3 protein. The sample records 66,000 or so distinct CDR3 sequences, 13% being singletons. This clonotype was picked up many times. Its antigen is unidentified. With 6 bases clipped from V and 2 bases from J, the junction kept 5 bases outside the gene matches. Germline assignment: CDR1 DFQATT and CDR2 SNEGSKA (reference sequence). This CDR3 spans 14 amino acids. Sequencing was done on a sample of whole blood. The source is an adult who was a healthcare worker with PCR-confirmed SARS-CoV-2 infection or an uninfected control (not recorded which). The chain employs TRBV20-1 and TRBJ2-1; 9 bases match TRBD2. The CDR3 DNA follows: TGCAGTGCCGATAGCGGGAGAGCCTACAATGAGCAGTTCTTC. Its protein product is CSADSGRAYNEQFF.